These 20 T cell receptor beta chains share one sample of origin, sequenced in a study of cytomegalovirus exposure and HLA in healthy donors. PCR primers comprised 60 Vbeta and 13 Jbeta primers. Repertoires were generated with immunoSEQ multiplex PCR, while TCRdb's copy carries only in-frame clones and drops some. Here the sample spans some 200,000 clones, around 74% being singletons. Sample: PBMCs. The receptor source for this set is a female donor in good health and CMV-seronegative.

The table lists this clone with a count of one. The rearrangement joins TRBV19 to TRBJ1-1; 9 nucleotides match TRBD1. CDR3 size: 18 residues. In germline, CDR1 is LNHDA, CDR2 SQIVND (reference sequence). V lost 2 bases and J lost 5; bases outside the gene matches: 15. CDR3 protein: CASSITHGTGRGRTEAFF. The CDR3 DNA follows: TGTGCCAGTAGTATAACGCACGGGACAGGGCGAGGAAGAACTGAAGCTTTCTTT.

This clone was seen a few times. This rearrangement joins TRBV28 to TRBJ2-7; D is possibly TRBD1 (5 bases). The germline gives CDR1 MDHEN, CDR2 SYDVKM. The germline V and J ends were trimmed by 6 bases and 4 bases, with 16 bases remaining between them. The CDR3 runs to 14 residues. CDR3 in amino acids: CASSRETVDYEQYF. DNA of the CDR3: TGTGCCAGCAGCAGAGAGACAGTTGATTACGAGCAGTACTTC.

V is TRBV10-2 and J is TRBJ2-2; 9 nucleotides line up with TRBD2. V shed 3 bases, J shed 6 bases, and the junction held 11 bases outside the gene matches. This CDR3 region has 17 residues. Germline CDR1 reads WSHSY; CDR2 reads SAAADI. This chain's CDR3 is CASSDLLRGGWAGELFF. For the CDR3, the DNA is TGCGCCAGCAGTGATCTTCTGCGGGGGGGATGGGCCGGGGAGCTGTTTTTT.

Worth noting for this clone: Other DNA sequences in this specimen translate into the identical CDR3. The chain employs TRBV9 and TRBJ2-3; no clear D gene. V was pared by 0 bases and J by 2 bases, with 7 bases between. This CDR3 spans 14 amino acids. Per the germline V gene, CDR1 is SGDLS and CDR2 is YYNGEE. CDR3 in amino acids: CASSVDSVTDTQYF. CDR3 sequence (DNA): TGTGCCAGCAGCGTAGATAGTGTCACAGATACGCAGTATTTT.

The rearrangement joins TRBV7-2 to TRBJ2-7; D call uncertain. Germline CDR1 reads SGHTA; CDR2 reads FQGNSA. V was trimmed by 6 bases and J by 7 bases, leaving 10 bases between them. This CDR3 has 11 amino acids. The CDR3 reads CASSSREEQYF. CDR3 nucleotide sequence: TGTGCCAGCAGTTCTCGCGAGGAGCAGTACTTC.

J is TRBJ2-5 and V is TRBV27; 7 nucleotides align to TRBD1. The J call is doubtful: the DNA matches TRBJ2-7 better. The CDR3 runs 15 residues. CDR1 and CDR2 (germline): MNHEY, SMNVEV (reference sequence). The CDR3 here is CASSHPTQGAYEQYF. The CDR3 coding sequence is TGTGCCAGCAGTCACCCCACTCAGGGGGCCTACGAGCAGTACTTC.

This chain joins TRBV30 and TRBJ2-5; tentatively, D is TRBD2 (6 bases). This CDR3 region has 14 residues. CDR1 and CDR2 from the germline V gene are GTSNPN and SVGIG (reference sequence). V was clipped by 2 bases and J by 7 bases, with 17 bases between them. The CDR3 is CAWSPGTREGTQYF. For the CDR3, the DNA is TGTGCCTGGAGTCCCGGGACTCGCGAGGGGACCCAGTACTTC.

In this sample, this clone turned up once. This chain joins TRBV4-2 and TRBJ1-1; 7 bases line up with TRBD1. Germline trimming cut 0 bases from V and 3 bases from J; bases unmatched to any gene: 4. Per the germline V gene, CDR1 is LGHNA and CDR2 is YNFKEQ. This CDR3 contains 15 residues. The CDR3 nucleotides read TGTGCCAGCAGCCAAGAATCCGGGACAGACACTGAAGCTTTCTTT. Translating it yields CASSQESGTDTEAFF.

The gene calls are TRBV5-1 and TRBJ2-5, with 16 bases that match TRBD2. V shed 0 bases and J 11 bases; nucleotides not matched to a gene: 10. Germline V gene sequence: CDR1 SGHRS, CDR2 YFSETQ. CDR3 length equals 17 residues. CDR3 in DNA: TGCGCCAGCAGCTTGGCGGGACTAGCGGGAGGGCAATCGAGTCAGTACTTC. It specifies CASSLAGLAGGQSSQYF.

V and J are TRBV28 and TRBJ2-3; D is unresolved. The CDR3 length is 14 residues. V dropped 2 bases and J dropped 2 bases, with 8 bases sitting between them. The germline V gene has CDR1 MDHEN and CDR2 SYDVKM. The CDR3 loop is CASSLVSPTDTQYF. The CDR3 DNA reads as TGTGCCAGCAGTTTAGTTAGCCCCACAGATACGCAGTATTTT.

In its sample, this clone was seen once. This chain uses TRBV19 with TRBJ2-1; 7 bases fit TRBD2. Germline assignment: CDR1 LNHDA and CDR2 SQIVND (reference sequence). This CDR3 region has 15 residues. Trimming took 1 base from V and 3 from J; bases not matched to a gene: 3. The CDR3 sequence: CASSIGAGNYNEQFF. CDR3 in DNA: TGTGCCAGTAGTATAGGAGCGGGAAACTACAATGAGCAGTTCTTC.

The chain has TRBV19 and TRBJ2-3, with 7 bases identical to TRBD2. V was pared by 9 bases and J by 4 bases, with 10 bases of the junction left unmatched. The V gene's germline CDR1 is LNHDA and CDR2 SQIVND (reference sequence). The CDR3 extends over 14 amino acids. The CDR3 here is CASSSPGLADTQYF. The CDR3 DNA follows: TGTGCCAGCAGCTCGCCCGGACTAGCAGATACGCAGTATTTT.

The J gene is TRBJ1-2, the V gene TRBV6-5, with D possibly TRBD1 on 6 matching bases. The CDR3 totals 14 residues. V lost 4 bases and J lost 2, with 11 bases in between. CDR1 MNHEY and CDR2 SVGAGI come from the germline V gene. The CDR3 DNA reads as TGTGCCAGCAGTTCCGCCGGGACAAACTATGGCTACACCTTC. Protein sequence: CASSSAGTNYGYTF.

This clone occurred a few times. This chain links TRBV7-6 with TRBJ2-3; D is unresolved. This CDR3 contains 14 residues. Looked up from germline, CDR1 is SGHVS and CDR2 is FNYEAQ. V lost 5 bases to trimming and J lost 0 bases, with 9 bases between them. The CDR3 reads CASSPSGSTDTQYF. DNA of the CDR3: TGTGCCAGCAGCCCGTCGGGTAGCACAGATACGCAGTATTTT.

The chain has TRBV18 and TRBJ1-1; tentative D call: TRBD1 (6 bases). The CDR3 spans 16 residues. V lost 2 bases to trimming and J lost 1 base, with 14 bases between them. CDR1 is KGHSH, CDR2 LQKENI, per germline. The CDR3 DNA follows: TGTGCCAGCTCACCAAGGCAAACAGGGTCGAACACTGAAGCTTTCTTT. Protein: CASSPRQTGSNTEAFF.

Comments on this clone: At the DNA level, this CDR3 is encoded by other sequences in the same sample as well. CDR3 protein: CASSIQGNYGYTF. CDR3 sequence (DNA): TGTGCCAGTAGTATCCAGGGCAACTATGGCTACACCTTC. The chain employs TRBV19 and TRBJ1-2, with a tentative D call TRBD1 (5 bases). Germline assignment: CDR1 LNHDA and CDR2 SQIVND (reference sequence). The V end was cut by 3 bases, the J end by 2 bases, with 7 bases between. The CDR3 is 13 residues long.

The V gene is TRBV5-4, the J gene TRBJ2-1; the D gene is possibly TRBD2 (6 bases). The CDR3 extends over 13 amino acids. Trimming shortened V by 1 base and J by 8 bases, and 10 bases separated the two germline ends. Germline V gene sequence: CDR1 SGHNT, CDR2 YYREEE (reference sequence). The CDR3: CASSLRGEDEQFF. DNA of the CDR3: TGTGCCAGCAGCTTGAGAGGGGAGGATGAGCAGTTCTTC. Full variable domain (outside the CDR3, taken from reference TRBV5-4 and TRBJ2-1): ETGVTQSPTHLIKTRGQQVTLRCSSQSGHNTVSWYQQALGQGPQFIFQYYREEENGRGNFPPRFSGLQFPNYSSELNVNALELDDSALYLCASSLRGEDEQFFGPGTRLTVL.

CDR3 region: CASRSTGVYEQYF. DNA of the CDR3: TGTGCCAGCAGGTCGACAGGGGTCTACGAGCAGTACTTC. The chain is built from TRBV28 and TRBJ2-7, with TRBD1 matching over 8 bases. The CDR3 has 13 amino acids. Germline CDR1 MDHEN, CDR2 SYDVKM. V was clipped by 6 bases and J by 3 bases; unmatched bases: 4.

The chain uses TRBV28 and TRBJ2-5; D is unresolved. This CDR3 comprises 14 residues. Germline values: CDR1 MDHEN, CDR2 SYDVKM. V lost 5 bases and J 5 bases, leaving 15 bases between the germline ends. The CDR3 sequence: CASSGRRVGETQYF. The CDR3 DNA is TGTGCCAGCAGTGGCAGACGGGTGGGTGAGACCCAGTACTTC.

This chain connects TRBV4-1 to TRBJ1-5; D call uncertain. V lost 4 bases to trimming and J lost 0 bases, with 10 bases between them. Germline assignment: CDR1 MGHRA and CDR2 YSYEKL. This CDR3 contains 15 residues. The chain's CDR3 is CASSREEYSNQPQHF. The CDR3 bases are TGCGCCAGCAGCCGAGAGGAGTATAGCAATCAGCCCCAGCATTTT.